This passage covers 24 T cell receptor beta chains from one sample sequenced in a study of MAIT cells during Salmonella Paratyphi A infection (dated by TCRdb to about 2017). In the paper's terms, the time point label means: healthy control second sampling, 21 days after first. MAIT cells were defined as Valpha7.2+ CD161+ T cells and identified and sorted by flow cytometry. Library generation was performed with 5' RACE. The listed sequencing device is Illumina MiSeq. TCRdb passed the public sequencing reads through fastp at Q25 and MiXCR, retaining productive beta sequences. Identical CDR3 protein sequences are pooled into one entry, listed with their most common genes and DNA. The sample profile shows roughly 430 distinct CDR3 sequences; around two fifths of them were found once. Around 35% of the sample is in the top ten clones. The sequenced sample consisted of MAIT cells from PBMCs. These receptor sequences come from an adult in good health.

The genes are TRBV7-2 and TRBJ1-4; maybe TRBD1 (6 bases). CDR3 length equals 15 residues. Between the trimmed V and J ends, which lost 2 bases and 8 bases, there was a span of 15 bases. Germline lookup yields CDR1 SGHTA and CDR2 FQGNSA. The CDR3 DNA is TGTGCCAGCAGCTTACAAGGGGGTGGGAACGAAAAACTGTTTTTT. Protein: CASSLQGGGNEKLFF.

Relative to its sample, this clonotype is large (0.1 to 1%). Written as DNA, the CDR3 is TGTGCCAGCAGTTACTCGGGGGAGGTAGATACGCAGTATTTT. As protein: CASSYSGEVDTQYF. V is TRBV6-2 or TRBV6-3 and J is TRBJ2-3, with D perhaps TRBD2 (6 bases). Trimming removed 0 bases at V and 5 bases at J, with 9 bases between. This CDR3 comprises 14 residues. Germline loops: CDR1 MNHEY, CDR2 SVGEGT.

CDR3 protein: CASSHSGETDTQYF. DNA for the CDR3: TGTGCCAGCAGCCATAGCGGGGAAACAGATACGCAGTATTTT. The chain uses TRBV6-2 or TRBV6-3 and TRBJ2-3; 8 bases map to TRBD2. CDR1 MNHEY and CDR2 SVGEGT come from the germline V gene. V lost 6 bases to trimming and J lost 3 bases; unmatched junction nucleotides: 5. CDR3 length: 14 amino acids.

The CDR3 region has the DNA TGCAGTGCTAGAGATAGTATTCGAGCGGGAGTTCTGGCCTACGAGCAGTACTTC. This codes for CSARDSIRAGVLAYEQYF. V and J are TRBV20-1 and TRBJ2-7, with 8 bases aligning to TRBD2. This CDR3 is built from 18 residues. J lost 2 bases, V lost 0 bases, and 15 bases had no gene match. Germline V gene sequence: CDR1 DFQATT, CDR2 SNEGSKA (reference sequence).

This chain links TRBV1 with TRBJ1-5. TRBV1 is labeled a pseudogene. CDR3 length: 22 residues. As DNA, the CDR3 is TGCACCAGCTCCTCTGGGGTTTGCCACACTCATGATGCACTGTGTAGCAATCAGCCCCAGCATTTT. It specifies CTSSSGVCHTHDALCSNQPQHF.

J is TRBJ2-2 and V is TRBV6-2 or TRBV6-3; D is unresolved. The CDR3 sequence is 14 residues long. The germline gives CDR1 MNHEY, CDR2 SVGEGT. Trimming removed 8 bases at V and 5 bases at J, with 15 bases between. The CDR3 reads CASQLEDSTGELFF. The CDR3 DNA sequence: TGTGCCAGCCAATTGGAAGATTCGACCGGGGAGCTGTTTTTT.

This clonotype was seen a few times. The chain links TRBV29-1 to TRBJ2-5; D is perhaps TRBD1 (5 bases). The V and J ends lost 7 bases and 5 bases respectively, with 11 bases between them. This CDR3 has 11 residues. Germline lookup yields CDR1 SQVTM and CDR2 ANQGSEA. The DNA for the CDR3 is TGCAGCGGGGTAGGGGCTGAGACCCAGTACTTC. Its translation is CSGVGAETQYF.

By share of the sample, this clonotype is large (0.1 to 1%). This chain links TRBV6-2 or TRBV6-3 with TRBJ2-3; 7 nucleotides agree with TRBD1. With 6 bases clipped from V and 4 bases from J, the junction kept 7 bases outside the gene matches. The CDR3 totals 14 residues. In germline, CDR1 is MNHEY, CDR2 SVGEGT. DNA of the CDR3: TGTGCCAGCAGCTCTGACAGGGAAGCAGATACGCAGTATTTT. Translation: CASSSDREADTQYF.

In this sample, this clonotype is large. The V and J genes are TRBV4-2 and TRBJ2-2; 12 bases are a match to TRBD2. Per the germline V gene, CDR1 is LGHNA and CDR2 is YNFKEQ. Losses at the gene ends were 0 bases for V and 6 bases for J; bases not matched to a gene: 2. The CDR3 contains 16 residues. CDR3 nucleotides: TGTGCCAGCAGCCAAGATCCTAGCGGGGGGGCCGGGGAGCTGTTTTTT. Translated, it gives CASSQDPSGGAGELFF.

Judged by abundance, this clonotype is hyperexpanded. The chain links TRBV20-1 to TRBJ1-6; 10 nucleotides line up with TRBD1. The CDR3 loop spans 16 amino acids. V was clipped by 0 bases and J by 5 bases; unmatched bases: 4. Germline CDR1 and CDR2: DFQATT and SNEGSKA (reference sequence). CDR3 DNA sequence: TGCAGTGCTAGAGATCTAGGACAGGGGGATAATTCACCCCTCCACTTT. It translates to CSARDLGQGDNSPLHF.

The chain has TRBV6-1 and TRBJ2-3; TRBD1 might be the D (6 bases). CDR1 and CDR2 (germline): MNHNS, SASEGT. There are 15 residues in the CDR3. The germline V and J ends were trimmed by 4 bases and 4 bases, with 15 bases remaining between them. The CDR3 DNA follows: TGTGCCAGCAGTGCCCCCGCGGACAGTGCAGATACGCAGTATTTT. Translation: CASSAPADSADTQYF.

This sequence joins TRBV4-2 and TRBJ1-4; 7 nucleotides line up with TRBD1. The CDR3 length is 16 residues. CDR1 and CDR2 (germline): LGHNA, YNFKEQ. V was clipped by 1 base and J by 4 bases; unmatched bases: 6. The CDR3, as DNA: TGTGCCAGCAGCCAAGGAGACACAGGGGATAATGAAAAACTGTTTTTT. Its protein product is CASSQGDTGDNEKLFF.

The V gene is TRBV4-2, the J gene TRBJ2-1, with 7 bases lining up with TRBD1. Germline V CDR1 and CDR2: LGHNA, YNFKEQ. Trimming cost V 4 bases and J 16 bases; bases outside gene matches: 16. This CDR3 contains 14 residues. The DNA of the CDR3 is TGTGCCAGCAGCCTCGACAGGGAATCCACTGAAGCTTTCTTC. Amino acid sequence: CASSLDRESTEAFF.

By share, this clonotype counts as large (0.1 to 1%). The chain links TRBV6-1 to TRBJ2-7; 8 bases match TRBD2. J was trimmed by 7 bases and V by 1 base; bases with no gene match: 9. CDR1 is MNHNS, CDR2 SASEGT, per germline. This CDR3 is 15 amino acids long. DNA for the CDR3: TGTGCCAGCAGTGAAGAGGTCGGGGGGGCTTCGGAGCAGTACTTC. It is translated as CASSEEVGGASEQYF.

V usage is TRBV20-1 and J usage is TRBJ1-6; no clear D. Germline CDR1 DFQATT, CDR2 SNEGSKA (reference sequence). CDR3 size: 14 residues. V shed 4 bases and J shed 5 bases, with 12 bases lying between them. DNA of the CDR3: TGCAGTGCTAAACGGGAACCTGATAATTCACCCCTCCACTTT. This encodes CSAKREPDNSPLHF.

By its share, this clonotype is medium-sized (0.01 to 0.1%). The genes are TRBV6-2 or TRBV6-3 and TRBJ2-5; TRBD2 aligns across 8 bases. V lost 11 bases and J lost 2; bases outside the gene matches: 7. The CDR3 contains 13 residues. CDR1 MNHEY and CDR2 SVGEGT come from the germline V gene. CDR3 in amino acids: CAAAGDAQETQYF. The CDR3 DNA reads TGTGCCGCAGCGGGGGATGCACAAGAGACCCAGTACTTC.

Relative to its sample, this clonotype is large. The CDR3: CASTTGGDISTGELFF. The DNA for the CDR3 is TGTGCCAGCACTACAGGAGGGGATATAAGCACCGGGGAGCTGTTTTTT. The chain carries TRBV6-1 and TRBJ2-2; a possible D gene is TRBD2 (6 bases). The CDR3 runs 16 residues. The germline gives CDR1 MNHNS, CDR2 SASEGT. Deletions cut 7 bases from V and 4 bases from J, with 19 bases between.

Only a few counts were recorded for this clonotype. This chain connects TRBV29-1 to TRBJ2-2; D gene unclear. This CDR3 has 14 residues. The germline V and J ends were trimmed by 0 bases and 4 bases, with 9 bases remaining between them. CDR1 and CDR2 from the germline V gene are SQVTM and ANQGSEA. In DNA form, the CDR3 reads TGCAGCGTTGAAGATCTTAGGAGCACCGGGGAGCTGTTTTTT. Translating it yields CSVEDLRSTGELFF.

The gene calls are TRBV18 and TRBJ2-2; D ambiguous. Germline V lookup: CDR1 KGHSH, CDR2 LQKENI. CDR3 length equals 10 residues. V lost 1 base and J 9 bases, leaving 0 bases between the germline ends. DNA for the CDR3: TGTGCCAGCTCACCACGGGAGCTGTTTTTT. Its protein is CASSPRELFF.

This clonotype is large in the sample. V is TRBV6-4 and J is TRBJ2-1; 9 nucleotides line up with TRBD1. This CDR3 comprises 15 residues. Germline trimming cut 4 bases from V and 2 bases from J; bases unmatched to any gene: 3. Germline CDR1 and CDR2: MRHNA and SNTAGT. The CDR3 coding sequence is TGTGCCAGCAGTGGCGGACAGGGGCCCTACAATGAGCAGTTCTTC. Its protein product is CASSGGQGPYNEQFF.

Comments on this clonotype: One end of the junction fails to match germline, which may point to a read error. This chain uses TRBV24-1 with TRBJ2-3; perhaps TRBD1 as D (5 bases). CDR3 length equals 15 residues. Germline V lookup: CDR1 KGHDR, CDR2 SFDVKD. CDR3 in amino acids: CAISDKGFGTDTQYF. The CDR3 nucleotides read TGTGCCATCAGTGATAAGGGGTTCGGCACAGATACGCAGTATTTT.

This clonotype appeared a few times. CDR3 in amino acids: CASSYRDTGELFF. CDR3 DNA sequence: TGTGCCAGCAGTTACAGGGACACCGGGGAGCTGTTTTTT. The chain employs TRBV6-2 or TRBV6-3 and TRBJ2-2; D is ambiguous. The length of the CDR3 is 13 residues. Between the trimmed V and J ends, which lost 2 bases and 3 bases, there was a span of 4 bases. The V gene's germline CDR1 is MNHEY and CDR2 SVGEGT.

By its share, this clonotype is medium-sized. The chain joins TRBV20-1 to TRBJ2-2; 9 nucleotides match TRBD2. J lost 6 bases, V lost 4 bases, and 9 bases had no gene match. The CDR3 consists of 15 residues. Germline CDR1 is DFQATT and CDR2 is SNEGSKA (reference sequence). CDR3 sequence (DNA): TGCAGTGCTAAAGTGATAGCGGGAGATTCCGGGGAGCTGTTTTTT. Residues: CSAKVIAGDSGELFF.

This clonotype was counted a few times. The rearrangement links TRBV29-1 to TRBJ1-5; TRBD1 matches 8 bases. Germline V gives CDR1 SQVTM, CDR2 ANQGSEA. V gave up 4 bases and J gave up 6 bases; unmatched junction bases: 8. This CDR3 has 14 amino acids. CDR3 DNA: TGCAGCGTTGTATTACAGGGGGAGGCTCAGCCCCAGCATTTT. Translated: CSVVLQGEAQPQHF.